Below, 6 T cell receptor beta chains from the same sample are listed, as sequenced in a study of early stage breast cancer tumors. Produced via immunoSEQ multiplex PCR; TCRdb's table is partial and in-frame only. The sample lists 25,000 to 35,000 clones; roughly four fifths were seen once. Sequencing was done on a sample of breast tumor tissue. The source of these receptors is a person in their twenties or thirties with breast cancer.

The genes are TRBV7-8 and TRBJ2-2; D is uncertain. CDR1 is SGHVS, CDR2 FQNEAQ, per germline. Trimming left V 5 bases short and J 4 bases short, with 11 bases between. The CDR3 consists of 14 residues. CDR3 amino acids: CASSPWIGTGELFF. For the CDR3, the DNA is TGTGCCAGCAGCCCCTGGATTGGCACCGGGGAGCTGTTTTTT.

V usage is TRBV27 and J usage is TRBJ2-3; TRBD2 matches at 10 bases. The V and J ends lost 5 bases and 0 bases, in that order; junction bases with no gene match: 8. The germline CDR1 and CDR2 sequences are MNHEY and SMNVEV (reference sequence). The CDR3 contains 17 residues. The CDR3 DNA follows: TGTGCCAGCAGTCTCAAGACTAGCGGGCTTAGCACAGATACGCAGTATTTT. This codes for CASSLKTSGLSTDTQYF.

The chain couples TRBV7-2 to TRBJ2-7; D uncertain. CDR1 and CDR2 (germline): SGHTA, FQGNSA. The CDR3 loop spans 13 amino acids. Trimming stripped 5 bases from V and 1 base from J, with 9 bases between. CDR3 protein: CASSPGPSYEQYF. The CDR3 DNA is TGTGCCAGCAGCCCAGGACCATCCTACGAGCAGTACTTC. Full variable domain (rest looked up from reference TRBV7-2 and TRBJ2-7): GAGVSQSPSNKVTEKGKDVELRCDPISGHTALYWYRQSLGQGLEFLIYFQGNSAPDKSGLPSDRFSAERTGGSVSTLTIQRTQQEDSAVYLCASSPGPSYEQYFGPGTRLTVT.

By sample fraction, this clone is medium-sized. The rearrangement uses TRBV9 and TRBJ2-7; 8 nucleotides align to TRBD1. The V gene's germline CDR1 is SGDLS and CDR2 YYNGEE. The CDR3 has 15 residues. V dropped 4 bases and J dropped 2; count of bases not matched to a gene: 8. The CDR3 loop reads CASSTRDRLAYEQYF. DNA of the CDR3: TGTGCCAGCAGCACTAGGGACAGGCTAGCCTACGAGCAGTACTTC.

The rearrangement uses TRBV7-6 and TRBJ2-3; 9 nucleotides agree with TRBD2. The CDR3 is 19 amino acids. Germline trimming cut 2 bases from V and 4 bases from J; bases unmatched to any gene: 16. Germline V gives CDR1 SGHVS, CDR2 FNYEAQ. CDR3 nucleotide sequence: TGTGCCAGCAGCTTAACCCAATTTTTGCGCGGGAGGGGCGCAGATACGCAGTATTTT. This codes for CASSLTQFLRGRGADTQYF.

V gene TRBV5-1 combines with J gene TRBJ1-1; TRBD1 is a possible D gene (5 bases). V lost 5 bases to trimming and J lost 1 base, with 15 bases between them. CDR1 and CDR2 (germline): SGHRS, YFSETQ. The CDR3 has 15 residues. For the CDR3, the DNA is TGCGCCAGCAGTATTAGACAGTCTACGAACACTGAAGCTTTCTTT. Translating it yields CASSIRQSTNTEAFF.